This T cell receptor beta chain was sequenced for a study (dated by TCRdb to 2014 to 2015). Some background on the complete study: The study tested whether tumor-infiltrating Tregs in breast cancer are recruited from blood Tregs or converted in situ from other CD4+ T cell subsets. On the study overall, not on this receptor specifically: In terms of TCR gene usage, tumor memory CD4+ T cells clustered together with blood and lymph node memory CD4+ cells, as well as with lymph node naive CD4+ cells. The validation in the larger cohort was limited to a single TCR beta V-J rearrangement instead of whole repertoires. The greatest overlap of tumor-infiltrating Treg TCR alpha and beta sequences was with tumor naive CD4+ T cells, followed next by blood naive CD4+ T cells.

Full-length TCR variable regions were amplified by 5' RACE PCR with constant-region reverse primers, and semi-nested PCR with Nested Universal Primer A was subsequently performed. The ReliaPrep RNA Cell Miniprep System was used to extract total RNA, which was then reverse transcribed into 5'RACE-ready cDNA with the SMARTer RACE 5'/3' Kit. An Illumina MiSeq was used to sequence the full-length TCR alpha and beta libraries, which had been barcoded with multiplex adaptors. The source study handled its data this way. For each of nine subset-tissue groups, sequencing data from the five patients were pooled, and the groups were compared by unsupervised clustering of TCR gene usage. The Morisita-Horn index was used to calculate repertoire similarity, with shared sequences weighted according to their contribution to each repertoire. TCRdb reprocessed the public reads (quality trimming at Q25 with fastp, clone calling with MiXCR) and kept in-frame beta chains. Duplicate CDR3 protein sequences are folded into a single record with the most common DNA and genes. It is TCRdb's table, rather than the study itself, that gives the V and J calls and clone size. The table for this sample lists about 41,000 distinct CDR3 sequences; just under 30% of them were counted only once. The ten top clones hold around 4% of the sample.

After removal of 0 bases from V and 0 bases from J, the junction retains 3 bases not matched to a gene. Looking up the germline V gene yields CDR1 LGHNA and CDR2 YSLEER. The CDR3 measures 17 amino acids from cysteine to phenylalanine. Only the CDR3 region is kept as DNA, spanning 51 bases read in frame from base 1. A word on this clonotype: No antigen is known for it. The input lacks base qualities; no much larger clone sits a single base away.

CD4+CD45RO+CD25- cells were isolated as memory CD4+ T cells. Tregs, naive and memory CD4+ T cells from tumor, blood and ipsilateral draining lymph nodes of a handful of breast cancer patients underwent full-length TCR alpha and beta sequencing. Tumor tissue and lymph nodes from ipsilateral axillary dissection were perfused with PBS, minced and digested with collagenase I and hyaluronidase. Ficoll density gradient centrifugation was used to isolate mononuclear cells from either lymph nodes or roughly 50 ml of peripheral blood. FACS confirmed that the sorted cell populations were more than 90% pure. The source is a female donor with breast cancer. The sequencing input was memory CD4+ T cells sorted from a lymph node. This sample's cell subset or site label indicates: memory CD4+ T cells, CD4+CD45RO+CD25-. The rearrangement combines TRBV4-3 with TRBJ2-3, with 10 bases matching TRBD2. The CDR3 here reads CASSQDSGRLSTDTQYF. The DNA sequence reads TGCGCCAGCAGCCAAGATAGCGGGAGGCTGAGCACAGATACGCAGTATTTT.